The 27 T cell receptor beta chains presented below share a single source sample, sequenced in a study of response to subunit inactivated influenza vaccine. Using its own MiXCR run on the RT-PCR reads, TCRdb lists one record per CDR3 protein. This table has about 160,000 distinct CDR3 sequences, about 11% appearing once. This sample comprised CD8+ T cells sorted from PBMCs, obtained about 23 months after vaccination. The receptors shown here come from a man in his fifties or sixties who received an inactivated influenza vaccine.

This clonotype was detected many times. The chain couples TRBV29-1 to TRBJ2-1, with 12 bases matching TRBD2. The V gene end was trimmed by 6 bases and the J gene end by 8 bases; junction bases not matched to a gene: 14. CDR1 and CDR2 (germline): SQVTM, ANQGSEA. The CDR3 is made up of 16 amino acids. CDR3: CSVKGASGRAVYEQFF. The CDR3 bases are TGCAGCGTGAAGGGGGCTAGCGGGAGGGCCGTCTATGAGCAGTTCTTC.

This clonotype appeared a few times. This sequence joins TRBV9 and TRBJ1-5; D might be TRBD1 (6 bases). This CDR3 comprises 15 residues. Germline loops: CDR1 SGDLS, CDR2 YYNGEE. V was shortened by 3 bases and J by 0 bases, with 10 bases between the two germline ends. CDR3 protein: CASSERGNSNQPQHF. As DNA, the CDR3 is TGTGCCAGCAGCGAAAGGGGGAATAGCAATCAGCCCCAGCATTTT.

V and J are TRBV11-2 and TRBJ2-3; D could derive from TRBD1 or TRBD2 (5 bases each). V lost 4 bases and J 2 bases, leaving 13 bases between the germline ends. The CDR3 runs to 15 residues. CDR1 and CDR2 from the germline V gene are SGHAT and FQNNGV. The CDR3 DNA follows: TGTGCCAGCAGCTCTGGGGGATCCTACACAGATACGCAGTATTTT. It translates to CASSSGGSYTDTQYF.

This clonotype turned up a few times. The chain has TRBV15 and TRBJ2-1; D is uncertain. This CDR3 contains 15 residues. The germline CDR1 and CDR2 sequences are LNHNV and YYDKDF (reference sequence). Trimming pared 4 bases from V and 0 bases from J, leaving 10 bases between. CDR3 sequence: CATSTQRSSYNEQFF. CDR3 DNA sequence: TGTGCCACCAGCACGCAGAGAAGCTCCTACAATGAGCAGTTCTTC.

This chain links TRBV27 with TRBJ2-2, with D hard to call. Trimming shortened V by 6 bases and J by 6 bases, and 8 bases separated the two germline ends. The CDR3 has 12 amino acids. Germline lookup yields CDR1 MNHEY and CDR2 SMNVEV (reference sequence). CDR3 protein: CASSFYPGELFF. DNA for the CDR3: TGTGCCAGCAGCTTTTATCCCGGGGAGCTGTTTTTT.

Only a few counts were recorded for this clonotype. The V and J genes are TRBV5-1 and TRBJ2-5; a weak D match, TRBD2 (5 bases). This CDR3 comprises 14 residues. Per germline, CDR1 SGHRS and CDR2 YFSETQ. The germline V and J ends were trimmed by 0 bases and 2 bases, with 8 bases remaining between them. Written as DNA, the CDR3 is TGCGCCAGCAGCTTGGATCCGGGGCAAGAGACCCAGTACTTC. Translating gives CASSLDPGQETQYF.

The chain employs TRBV28 and TRBJ2-7; 12 bases line up with TRBD2. The germline CDR1 and CDR2 sequences are MDHEN and SYDVKM. CDR3 length: 15 amino acids. Trimming removed 3 bases from V and 6 bases from J; junction bases left unmatched: 6. CDR3 sequence: CASSLLAGGPGEQYF. CDR3 bases: TGTGCCAGCAGTTTGCTAGCGGGAGGGCCAGGCGAGCAGTACTTC.

This clonotype was observed a handful of times. The chain carries TRBV12-3 or TRBV12-4 and TRBJ2-2; D is uncertain. V lost 8 bases to trimming and J lost 4 bases, with 5 bases between them. The CDR3 covers 11 residues. This CDR3 reads CASFFTGELFF. The CDR3 bases are TGTGCCAGCTTTTTCACCGGGGAGCTGTTTTTT.

This clonotype has just a few counts. The chain joins TRBV20-1 to TRBJ2-2; D is undetermined. The V end lost 6 bases, the J end lost 0 bases, and 14 bases lay between the germline ends. Germline V gene data show CDR1 as DFQATT and CDR2 as SNEGSKA (reference sequence). The CDR3 extends over 15 amino acids. The CDR3: CSARPYYANTGELFF. DNA for the CDR3: TGCAGTGCACGACCATACTACGCGAACACCGGGGAGCTGTTTTTT.

This clonotype appeared a few times. The chain links TRBV20-1 to TRBJ2-7; either TRBD1 or TRBD2 may fit D (5 bases each). The CDR3 length is 14 residues. Looked up from germline, CDR1 is DFQATT and CDR2 is SNEGSKA (reference sequence). V dropped 3 bases and J dropped 3 bases, with 15 bases sitting between them. CDR3: CSASDWDLFYEQYF. Written as DNA, the CDR3 is TGCAGTGCTAGTGACTGGGACCTATTCTACGAGCAGTACTTC.

The gene calls are TRBV16 and TRBJ2-1; D unclear. Trimming took 3 bases from V and 6 from J, leaving 9 bases between them. The CDR3 contains 13 residues. Germline V gene sequence: CDR1 KGHSY, CDR2 FQNENV. The CDR3 bases are TGTGCCAGCAGCCAGCCGGCTAGCAATGAGCAGTTCTTC. It is translated as CASSQPASNEQFF.

This clonotype showed up many times. The gene calls are TRBV5-6 and TRBJ2-7, with D perhaps TRBD2 (5 bases). Trimming left V 0 bases short and J 2 bases short, with 9 bases between. There are 14 residues in the CDR3. The germline V gene has CDR1 SGHDT and CDR2 YYEEEE. This CDR3 is CASSLGTYTYEQYF. As DNA, the CDR3 is TGTGCCAGCAGCTTGGGGACTTATACCTACGAGCAGTACTTC.

This chain connects TRBV9 to TRBJ2-7; 8 bases align to TRBD2. Trimming cost V 4 bases and J 2 bases; bases outside gene matches: 8. This CDR3 spans 15 amino acids. Germline V gene data show CDR1 as SGDLS and CDR2 as YYNGEE. Written as DNA, the CDR3 is TGTGCCAGCAGCCTAGGACTAGCCGTTACCTACGAGCAGTACTTC. It translates to CASSLGLAVTYEQYF.

As to this clonotype: One base away lies a much larger clone, so this may be a sequencing read error. The genes are TRBV28 and TRBJ2-7; 8 nucleotides line up with TRBD2. The trim removed 6 bases at V and 5 bases at J, leaving 9 bases unmatched. Germline V gene data show CDR1 as MDHEN and CDR2 as SYDVKM. The CDR3 contains 14 residues. CDR3 sequence reads: CASRPPGLVNEQYF. CDR3 in DNA: TGTGCCAGCAGACCGCCGGGACTAGTGAACGAGCAGTACTTC.

In this sample, this clonotype turned up a few times. V is TRBV30 and J is TRBJ2-5; D not resolved. This CDR3 has 12 amino acids. Trimming took off 3 bases at V and 2 bases at J, with 7 bases between the two ends. The germline V gene encodes CDR1 GTSNPN and CDR2 SVGIG (reference sequence). In DNA form, the CDR3 reads TGTGCCTGGAGAGGGTCACAAGAGACCCAGTACTTC. Its translation: CAWRGSQETQYF.

This clonotype was observed many times. The rearrangement uses TRBV10-3 and TRBJ2-2, with D unresolved. Germline lookup yields CDR1 ENHRY and CDR2 SYGVKD. This CDR3 is built from 15 residues. V was shortened by 0 bases and J by 4 bases, with 9 bases between the two germline ends. DNA of the CDR3: TGTGCCATCAGTGAGTCGTCGGAGAGCACCGGGGAGCTGTTTTTT. Encoded protein: CAISESSESTGELFF.

V is TRBV25-1 and J is TRBJ1-4; 10 bases line up with TRBD1. CDR1 and CDR2 from the germline V gene are MGHDK and SYGVNS. The CDR3 sequence is 14 residues long. The V gene end was trimmed by 4 bases and the J gene end by 5 bases; junction bases not matched to a gene: 1. The CDR3, as DNA: TGTGCCAGCAGTGGGACAGGGGGAAATGAAAAACTGTTTTTT. It encodes CASSGTGGNEKLFF.

V usage is TRBV20-1 and J usage is TRBJ1-1; D remains ambiguous. CDR1 DFQATT and CDR2 SNEGSKA come from the germline V gene (reference sequence). The V and J ends lost 0 bases and 3 bases respectively, with 20 bases between them. The CDR3 contains 17 residues. The CDR3, as DNA: TGCAGTGCTAGAGATCGTGGGATAAAGAGATGGGACACTGAAGCTTTCTTT. Residues: CSARDRGIKRWDTEAFF.

This clonotype was seen repeatedly, ten times or more. The genes are TRBV15 and TRBJ2-1; no firm D call. Trimming removed 4 bases from V and 5 bases from J, with 6 bases in between. Germline loops: CDR1 LNHNV, CDR2 YYDKDF (reference sequence). The CDR3 totals 12 residues. The CDR3 reads CATSTGDNEQFF. The CDR3 DNA reads TGTGCCACCAGCACTGGGGACAATGAGCAGTTCTTC.

The rearrangement uses TRBV4-1 and TRBJ2-7; D is unclear. The CDR3 covers 13 residues. The V end lost 4 bases, the J end lost 3 bases, and 10 bases lay between the germline ends. Germline V gives CDR1 MGHRA, CDR2 YSYEKL. The CDR3: CASSLDTHYEQYF. The CDR3, as DNA: TGCGCCAGCAGCCTTGACACCCACTACGAGCAGTACTTC.

Comments on this clonotype: Because the CDR3 is missing its conserved closing phenylalanine or tryptophan, this is likely a read error. The rearrangement joins TRBV4-3 to TRBJ2-3; D is unresolved. Germline values: CDR1 LGHNA, CDR2 YSLEER. V was trimmed by 0 bases and J by 6 bases, leaving 13 bases between them. The CDR3 loop spans 15 amino acids. The CDR3 DNA is TGCGCCAGCAGCCAAGAGTTGAATTTGCCCGATACGCAGTATTTA. Translation gives CASSQELNLPDTQYL.

This chain joins TRBV7-6 and TRBJ2-3, with 16 bases matching TRBD2. In germline, CDR1 is SGHVS, CDR2 FNYEAQ. Trimming removed 5 bases from V and 4 bases from J; junction bases left unmatched: 3. The CDR3 spans 16 residues. The CDR3 here is CASSPGTSGGADTQYF. The CDR3 DNA reads as TGTGCCAGCAGCCCCGGGACTAGCGGGGGGGCAGATACGCAGTATTTT.

This clonotype was counted ten times or more. The chain carries TRBV19 and TRBJ1-1, with TRBD1 matching over 7 bases. The CDR3 contains 15 residues. V lost 3 bases and J lost 4; bases outside the gene matches: 8. Per the germline V gene, CDR1 is LNHDA and CDR2 is SQIVND (reference sequence). The CDR3 DNA reads TGTGCCAGTAGTATTGGACAGGTTAGCCTCACTGAAGCTTTCTTT. Translation gives CASSIGQVSLTEAFF.

V is TRBV20-1 and J is TRBJ1-5; D gene uncertain. CDR1 is DFQATT, CDR2 SNEGSKA, per germline (reference sequence). The CDR3 covers 15 residues. The ends were cut back, 7 bases at V and 5 bases at J, with 21 bases in the middle. CDR3 coding DNA: TGCAGTGGTCTCGGTACGGGGTACGATGATCAGCCCCAGCATTTT. Protein: CSGLGTGYDDQPQHF.

This clonotype was seen many times. The chain employs TRBV7-2 and TRBJ2-3; no definite D call. The germline V gene has CDR1 SGHTA and CDR2 FQGNSA. With 8 bases removed from V and 5 bases from J, the gap between germline ends came to 5 bases. The CDR3 loop spans 10 amino acids. CDR3 nucleotide sequence: TGTGCCAGCCAAGGAGATACGCAGTATTTT. This codes for CASQGDTQYF.

In this sample, this clonotype turned up a few times. CDR3 sequence reads: CASSHERRKGIGELFF. For the CDR3, the DNA is TGTGCCAGCAGCCATGAGCGGCGAAAAGGCATCGGGGAGCTGTTTTTT. The chain combines TRBV6-1 with TRBJ2-2, with D possibly TRBD2 on 5 matching bases. CDR3 length: 16 residues. V lost 6 bases, J lost 7 bases, and 21 bases lay in between. Germline assignment: CDR1 MNHNS and CDR2 SASEGT.

This clonotype has at least ten counts. The chain is built from TRBV5-1 and TRBJ1-1; 8 nucleotides align to TRBD1. With V trimmed by 7 bases and J by 1 base, 6 bases remained unmatched. The CDR3 has 14 residues. Germline V CDR1 and CDR2: SGHRS, YFSETQ. CDR3 nucleotides: TGCGCCAGCCGGGTCGGGACAGGGAACACTGAAGCTTTCTTT. It yields the protein CASRVGTGNTEAFF.